This is a list of T cell receptor beta chains from one sample in a study of cytomegalovirus exposure and HLA in healthy donors. Produced via immunoSEQ multiplex PCR; TCRdb's table is partial and in-frame only. This sample has some 110,000 clones, with about 83% found just once. The sample was PBMCs. The receptor set was obtained from a man younger than 35 in good health and CMV-seronegative. CDR3s include the opening cysteine and the closing phenylalanine or tryptophan. A D gene is named only where the DNA matches it firmly. The size field is filled for only some rows; it gives once, few, many or a size class.

d_gene	j_gene	v_gene	abundance	len	CDR3nt	CDR3aa
TRBD2	TRBJ2-5	TRBV11-2	NA	16	TGTGCCAGCAGCTCCCCGCTAGCGGGACACCTCGGGCAGCAGTACTTC	CASSSPLAGHLGQQYF
NA	TRBJ2-7	TRBV6-1	few	14	TGTGCCAGCACCATCCCGGGTAGACCCTACGAGCAGTACTTC	CASTIPGRPYEQYF
NA	TRBJ1-1	TRBV29-1	NA	12	TGCAGCGTTGAAGGCGTCTACTGGGAAGCTTTCTTT	CSVEGVYWEAFF
NA	TRBJ2-7	TRBV4-1	NA	17	TGCGCCAGCAGCCAAGATCGTTGGATCAACGACACCTACGAGCAGTACTTC	CASSQDRWINDTYEQYF
TRBD2	TRBJ2-7	TRBV5-8	once	17	TGTGCCAGCAGCTTGGGACTAGCGGGACTCTACTCCTACGAGCAGTACTTC	CASSLGLAGLYSYEQYF
NA	TRBJ2-1	TRBV9	NA	12	TGTGCCAGCAGTACCTACGAGGGAGAGCAGTTCTTC	CASSTYEGEQFF
TRBD1	TRBJ1-1	TRBV7-2	NA	14	TGTGCCAGCAGCCCAAACAGGGGGGGAACTGAAGCTTTCTTT	CASSPNRGGTEAFF
TRBD2	TRBJ2-2	TRBV6-5	NA	14	TGTGCCAGCAGGAGACTAGCGGGGTCCGGGGAGCTGTTTTTT	CASRRLAGSGELFF
TRBD1	TRBJ2-7	TRBV7-2	NA	17	TGTGCCAGCAGCGCCCACTCTACAGGGGCCTACTCCTACGAGCAGTACTTC	CASSAHSTGAYSYEQYF
TRBD1	TRBJ1-2	TRBV4-2	NA	15	TGTGCCAGCAGCCAAGAACCTCAGGGGGACTATGGCTACACCTTC	CASSQEPQGDYGYTF
TRBD1	TRBJ2-7	TRBV27	NA	15	TGTGCCAGCAGTTTTCTTGGGACAGGATCTCACGAGCAGTACTTC	CASSFLGTGSHEQYF
TRBD1	TRBJ1-2	TRBV5-6	few	14	TGTGCCAGCAGTCGGGACAGGGGCGACTATGGCTACACCTTC	CASSRDRGDYGYTF
NA	TRBJ1-1	TRBV7-8	few	15	TGTGCCAGCAGCTTATTGGGGGGGAGGAACACTGAAGCTTTCTTT	CASSLLGGRNTEAFF
NA	TRBJ2-5	TRBV5-1	NA	14	TGCGCCAGCAGCTTATACCGGGACTGGGAGACCCAGTACTTC	CASSLYRDWETQYF